The present TCR beta chain was sequenced within a study of cytomegalovirus exposure and HLA in healthy donors. Germline values: CDR1 SGHVS, CDR2 FQNEAQ. CDR3 length: 18 amino acids. V lost 1 base, J lost 0 bases, and 16 bases lay in between. Primers included in the PCR were 60 Vbeta and 13 Jbeta primers. Profiled with immunoSEQ multiplex PCR; TCRdb holds only in-frame clones, not every one. The sample includes more than 90,000 clones, about four fifths of them seen just once. The receptor's source is a woman aged 18-30 years in good health and CMV-seropositive. The material sequenced was PBMCs. This sequence joins TRBV7-8 and TRBJ2-1; weak D call: TRBD2 (7 bases). CDR3 sequence reads: CASSLDSRGGSSYNEQFF. The DNA for the CDR3 is TGTGCCAGCAGCTTAGATTCCAGGGGCGGGAGCTCCTACAATGAGCAGTTCTTC.